The 15 T cell receptor beta chains below all came from one sample that was sequenced in a study of regulatory T cells in long-lasting Graves disease. Noted time point: newly diagnosed GD, antithyroid drugs for less than 3 months. RNA isolated from PBMCs was used to make the TCR library. Both iRepertoire HTBI primers and Arm-PCR of CDR3 regions were used to build the TCR beta libraries. MiXCR, applied by TCRdb to the multiplex PCR reads, yields one record per CDR3 protein. Among some 500,000 distinct CDR3 sequences listed, about 16% were seen once. This sample also appeared in a second study, on T cells in Graves' hyperthyroidism and ophthalmopathy.

The material was peripheral blood mononuclear cells (PBMCs), obtained at new diagnosis, from a patient treated with antithyroid drugs. Every receptor here comes from a woman in her forties or fifties with Graves disease.

The sample holds many counts of this clonotype. The V and J genes are TRBV6-5 and TRBJ2-7, with D unclear. The germline V gene has CDR1 MNHEY and CDR2 SVGAGI. The V end was cut by 0 bases, the J end by 3 bases, with 9 bases between. The CDR3 totals 14 residues. In DNA, the CDR3 is TGTGCCAGCAGTTACTCCCTGGGGAACTACGAGCAGTACTTC. As protein: CASSYSLGNYEQYF.

The V and J genes are TRBV19 and TRBJ1-2; no clear D. Germline CDR1 is LNHDA and CDR2 is SQIVND (reference sequence). Deletions cut 7 bases from V and 4 bases from J, with 13 bases between. CDR3 size: 13 residues. The CDR3 DNA follows: TGTGCCAGTAATCTGGACGGACTCTATGGCTACACCTTC. It translates to CASNLDGLYGYTF.

This clonotype was detected once. The chain uses TRBV6-2 or TRBV6-3 and TRBJ1-5, with 8 bases lining up with TRBD1. This CDR3 has 13 amino acids. The junction had 7 bases not matched to a gene; V was cut back by 6 bases and J by 9 bases. The germline V gene encodes CDR1 MNHEY and CDR2 SVGEGT. The DNA of the CDR3 is TGTGCCAGCAGCGAGACAGGGGTAGGGCCCCAGCATTTT. Its protein product is CASSETGVGPQHF.

The chain couples TRBV20-1 to TRBJ2-7, with TRBD2 matching 12 bases. CDR1 is DFQATT and CDR2 is SNEGSKA in the germline V gene (reference sequence). The CDR3 has 14 residues. V gave up 6 bases and J gave up 6 bases; unmatched junction bases: 9. The CDR3 here is CSASSGGAFGEQYF. CDR3 in DNA: TGCAGTGCGTCTAGCGGGGGGGCCTTCGGCGAGCAGTACTTC.

This clonotype has only a few counts. This rearrangement joins TRBV3-1 to TRBJ2-7, with D maybe TRBD1 (6 bases). Trimming took off 3 bases at V and 3 bases at J, with 9 bases between the two ends. Germline values: CDR1 LGHDT, CDR2 YNNKEL (reference sequence). The CDR3 sequence is 13 residues long. CDR3 nucleotide sequence: TGTGCCAGCAGCCACGGGACATACTACGAGCAGTACTTC. The encoded protein is CASSHGTYYEQYF.

Remarks on this clonotype: Compared with germline, one end of the junction differs, possibly owing to a read error. J is TRBJ1-3 and V is TRBV14; no definite D call. CDR1 and CDR2 (germline): SGHDN, FVKESK. This CDR3 has 11 amino acids. CDR3 coding DNA: TGTCCCAGCAGCCAAGGAAACACCATATATTTT. Translated: CPSSQGNTIYF.

The chain links TRBV5-1 to TRBJ1-3; TRBD1 is a possible D gene (5 bases). CDR1 is SGHRS, CDR2 YFSETQ, per germline. Trimming took 2 bases from V and 9 from J, leaving 18 bases between them. CDR3 length: 15 amino acids. CDR3 in DNA: TGCGCCAGCAGCTTCGGGACCGGCCAGATAAGCACCATATATTTT. Translation gives CASSFGTGQISTIYF.

This clonotype was recorded a few times. V usage is TRBV6-1 and J usage is TRBJ2-2; 11 nucleotides line up with TRBD2. The V and J ends lost 5 bases and 0 bases, in that order; junction bases with no gene match: 8. This CDR3 comprises 18 residues. Germline V CDR1 and CDR2: MNHNS, SASEGT. The CDR3 nucleotides read TGTGCCAGCAGTATTCTAGCGGGGGGTCCCCCGAACACCGGGGAGCTGTTTTTT. Translation: CASSILAGGPPNTGELFF.

This clonotype was picked up many times. The chain recombines TRBV28 with TRBJ2-7; 7 nucleotides align to TRBD1. This CDR3 region has 11 residues. V was pared by 10 bases and J by 3 bases, with 3 bases of the junction left unmatched. Germline loops: CDR1 MDHEN, CDR2 SYDVKM. As DNA, the CDR3 is TGTGCCACGGACAGGAACTACGAGCAGTACTTC. It specifies CATDRNYEQYF.

There are many counts of this clonotype. V usage is TRBV2 and J usage is TRBJ2-2; D uncertain. Germline V gene sequence: CDR1 SNHLY, CDR2 FYNNEI. Trimming pared 4 bases from V and 1 base from J, leaving 13 bases between. The CDR3 extends over 16 amino acids. CDR3 region: CASSVGLSRNTGELFF. The CDR3 region has the DNA TGTGCCAGCAGTGTCGGGCTCTCACGGAACACCGGGGAGCTGTTTTTT.

Comment on this clonotype: This may be a read error, as it is one base from a much larger clone. The chain combines TRBV12-3 or TRBV12-4 with TRBJ2-1; possibly TRBD1 for D (6 bases). The CDR3 runs 15 residues. The CDR3 region is CACSRQVDSYNEQFF. DNA for the CDR3: TGTGCCTGCAGTAGACAGGTGGACTCCTACAATGAGCAGTTCTTC.

About this clonotype: A junction end diverges from the germline sequence, so it may reflect a read error. V gene TRBV3-1 combines with J gene TRBJ2-2; the D gene is possibly TRBD1 (5 bases). The CDR3 covers 16 residues. CDR1 is LGHDT and CDR2 is YNNKEL in the germline V gene (reference sequence). The CDR3 sequence: CASGQVPGKYTGELFF. The CDR3 DNA follows: TGTGCCAGCGGCCAAGTGCCAGGGAAATACACCGGGGAGCTGTTTTTT.

The J gene is TRBJ2-2, the V gene TRBV5-1; the D call may be TRBD1 or TRBD2 (5 bases each). Trimming removed 1 base from V and 7 bases from J, with 11 bases in between. This CDR3 has 14 amino acids. Germline CDR1 reads SGHRS; CDR2 reads YFSETQ. CDR3 in amino acids: CASSLLGESGELFF. The DNA for the CDR3 is TGCGCCAGCAGCTTGTTGGGGGAGAGCGGGGAGCTGTTTTTT.

This clonotype was observed at least ten times. V gene TRBV11-3 combines with J gene TRBJ2-2; D is unclear. Trimming pared 7 bases from V and 7 bases from J, leaving 10 bases between. The CDR3 has 12 residues. From germline, CDR1 is SGHNT and CDR2 YENEEA. The CDR3 loop reads CASNEALGELFF. The CDR3 nucleotides are TGTGCCAGCAACGAAGCTCTCGGGGAGCTGTTTTTT.

The table lists this clonotype with a few counts. The chain couples TRBV5-1 to TRBJ1-2; no clear D gene. CDR3 length equals 14 residues. Germline-derived CDR1 and CDR2 are SGHRS and YFSETQ. Trimming left V 1 base short and J 2 bases short, with 9 bases between. DNA for the CDR3: TGCGCCAGCAGCTTGTCGGCAGGAAACTATGGCTACACCTTC. Protein sequence: CASSLSAGNYGYTF.